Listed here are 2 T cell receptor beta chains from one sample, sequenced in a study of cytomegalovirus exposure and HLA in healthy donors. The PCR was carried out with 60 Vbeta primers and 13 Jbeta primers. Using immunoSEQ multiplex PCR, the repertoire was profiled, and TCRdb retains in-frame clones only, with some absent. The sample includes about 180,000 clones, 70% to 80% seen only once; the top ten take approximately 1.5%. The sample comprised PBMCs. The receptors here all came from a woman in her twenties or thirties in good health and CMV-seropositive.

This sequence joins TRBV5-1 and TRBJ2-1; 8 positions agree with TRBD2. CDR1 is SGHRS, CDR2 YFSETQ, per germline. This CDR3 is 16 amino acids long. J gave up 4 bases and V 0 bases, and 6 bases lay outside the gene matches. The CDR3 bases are TGCGCCAGCAGCTTGGGGCCGGGAGGGCCTTACAATGAGCAGTTCTTC. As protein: CASSLGPGGPYNEQFF.

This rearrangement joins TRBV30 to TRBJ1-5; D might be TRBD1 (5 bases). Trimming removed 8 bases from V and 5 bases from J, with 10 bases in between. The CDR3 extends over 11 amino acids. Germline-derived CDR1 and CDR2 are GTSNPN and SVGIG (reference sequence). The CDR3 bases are TGTGCCGCAGGGTCTCATCAGCCCCAGCATTTT. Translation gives CAAGSHQPQHF.